The text below deals with one T cell receptor beta chain. Its antigen specificity is not known. No quality values exist for individual bases; no much larger clone is one base distant. Using the deep immunoSEQ assay, multiplex PCR amplified TCR CDR3 regions from genomic DNA. For each cell subset, the extracted genomic DNA was distributed evenly across all wells of several immunoSEQ 96-well plates, and each plate served as one replicate. For sorted subsets, each replicate PCR was loaded with around 200 ng genomic DNA, equivalent to 25,000 to 35,000 T cell genomes. Purified libraries were quantified with a Qubit 3.0 fluorometer, sized on a Bioanalyzer 2100, and re-quantified with the KAPA Library Quantification kit. Every immunoSEQ 96-well plate was sequenced on a dedicated single-read 150-cycle Illumina NextSeq 550 flow cell. In the source study's methods: Because the immunoSEQ output included only junctional sequences and no quality scores, the filtering could not be the same as the filtering used for full-length reads. Sequences were annotated with PyIR, a Python wrapper for IgBLAST v1.9, and V/J genes and CDR3 were assigned using IMGT germline references. Any read was removed if the V/J assignment was weak (E-value above 1e-6), the CDR3 was missing, or the read contained stop codons, out-of-frame junctions, or ambiguous translated residues. A V3J clonotype was defined by an identical inferred V gene, J gene, and CDR3 amino acid sequence. Percentage overlap between repertoires was calculated by dividing the number of shared unique clonotypes by the size of the smaller repertoire. Richness of each repertoire was evaluated using RTK rarefaction, the Chao1 estimator, and Recon v2.1 estimates of unobserved clonotypes. Generation probabilities were computed with OLGA for all TCRbeta clonotypes obtained by the gDNA method from several donors. TCRdb provides this immuneACCESS table in a form limited to in-frame rearrangements. Some clones are lacking; in checked studies, under half of them reflect an unresolved V gene, and why the rest are absent is not known. Clonal size and the V and J genes are those of that table, whereas D and trimming came from the DNA. The sample yields roughly 330,000 clones; over 65% were counted once. The ten largest clonotypes hold 10% of the sample.

The junction carries 9 bases between V and J, which are trimmed by 0 bases and 8 bases respectively. Sequences SGDLS (CDR1) and YYNGEE (CDR2) are obtained from the germline V gene. The CDR3 measures 14 amino acids from cysteine to phenylalanine. The retained sequence is limited to the CDR3, 42 bases, with the frame set at the first base. Donors were healthy HIV-negative adults with no recently reported acute infections or vaccinations. Every donor was a Caucasian adult residing in Nashville, Tennessee, USA. CD4+ T cells were enriched by magnetic negative selection; naive cells were then positively selected on CD45RA, and the negative fraction formed the memory subset. Blood was obtained by leukapheresis, after which PBMCs were separated by Ficoll-Histopaque density gradient centrifugation and cryopreserved in liquid nitrogen vapor phase. Analytical flow cytometry was used to check the purity and quantity of each magnetically sorted T cell population. Genomic DNA was isolated from each sorted fraction and quantified by UV absorbance on a Nanodrop 2000c.

The data were taken from a study of shared clonotypes between healthy human individuals (dated by TCRdb to 2018 to 2020). Study-wide context: The cohort included a few men and a couple of women between 18 and 49 years of age. Per donor, three plates each were used for CD4 naive and CD4 memory, two for CD8 naive, and one for CD8 memory. Blood TCR repertoires of roughly five healthy adults were deeply sequenced to estimate repertoire size and the extent of clonotype sharing between individuals. To increase sequencing depth and limit assay-specific biases, TCR repertoire library preparation and sequencing were carried out by different laboratories using diverse techniques. Between about 0.94 and 8.9 billion PBMCs per donor were obtained by leukapheresis. The study at large found these results: Because the study included a small number of donors, the genetic and exposure-history diversity represented was limited. Compared with non-shared clonotypes, the clonotypes found in all four sorted-subset donors had higher generation probabilities. Pairwise subsampling indicated that sequencing depth was expected to affect the degree of clonotype sharing among donors. Only blood was sampled, and tissue TCR repertoires likely differ from those in blood. When a handful of donors were compared, the shared fraction of clonotypes was about 5.5% for naive CD4, roughly 3.3% for naive CD8, 2.3% for memory CD4, and 0.3% to 0.5% for memory CD8. Even with the large sequencing depth, rarefaction of the sorted-subset datasets indicated that sequencing was incomplete. Larger estimated clonotype richness was generally found for naive subsets than for memory subsets.

The chain employs TRBV9 and TRBJ1-6; the D gene is perhaps TRBD1, from 5 matching bases. The TCR sequence derives from a man between 25 and 39 years old in good health. Source material: memory CD4+ T cells sorted from blood. Interpreted using the paper, the cell subset or site label stands for: CD45RA-negative fraction. In nucleotide form, the sequence is TGTGCCAGCAGCGTAGCCAGGGCTCATTCACCCCTCCACTTT. It specifies CASSVARAHSPLHF.